A selection of T cell receptor beta chains follows, all from one sample in a study of blood T cell repertoires in COVID-19. TCRdb keeps only in-frame clones here, not all; method: immunoSEQ multiplex PCR. The data contain more than 95,000 clones, about 91% of them singletons. The sequencing sample was made of peripheral blood. The receptors derive from a human donor in a cohort sampled during active COVID-19. Each CDR3 is given with its conserved first and last residue. D genes are given only for firm matches. Some rows have no size entry. The others give once, few or many, or a class for an expanded clone.

>TRBV30|TRBD1|.|TRBJ1-6
TGTGCCTGGAGTTCCCCCCCGCAGGGGGCGCGAAATTCACCCCTCCACTTT
CAWSSPPQGARNSPLHF
>TRBV13|TRBD1|.|TRBJ1-4
TGTGCCAGCAGCTCTCAAACTCGACAGGGGGCGGGAAAACTGTTTTTT
CASSSQTRQGAGKLFF
>TRBV9|TRBD1|.|TRBJ1-2
TGTGCCAGCAGCGACGGACAGGGGGCCGCTCTGGCCTATGGCTACACCTTC
CASSDGQGAALAYGYTF
>TRBV7-6|TRBD2|.|TRBJ2-1
TGTGCCAGCAGCTTAGGACTAGCGGGGGGCTACAATGAGCAATTCTTC
CASSLGLAGGYNEQFF
>TRBV5-1|.|once|TRBJ2-1
TGCGCCAGCAGCTCGGTTGGGGCAGGTGGATACAATGAGCAGTTCTTC
CASSSVGAGGYNEQFF
>TRBV11-2|TRBD2|.|TRBJ2-7
TGTGCCAGCAGCTGGACTAGCGTCCCCTACGAGCAGTACTTC
CASSWTSVPYEQYF
>TRBV27|TRBD1|.|TRBJ1-6
TGTGCCAGCAGGGTTCTCGTTTGGGACAGGAGCAATTCACCCCTCCACTTT
CASRVLVWDRSNSPLHF
>TRBV5-1|.|.|TRBJ2-7
TGCGCCAGCAGCCCAGTGAGCGGCCTTACCTACGAGCAGTACTTC
CASSPVSGLTYEQYF
>TRBV5-5|.|.|TRBJ2-1
TGTGCCAGCAGCTTGTTGATTACTACAAGCTCCTACAATGAGCAGTTCTTC
CASSLLITTSSYNEQFF
>TRBV15|.|.|TRBJ2-5
TGTGCCACCAGCAGAGATCTCTATGAGACCCAGTACTTC
CATSRDLYETQYF
>TRBV5-1|.|.|TRBJ2-1
TGCGCCAGCAGCTTGTCCGGGAGCTATCTCTACAATGAGCAGTTCTTC
CASSLSGSYLYNEQFF
>TRBV24-1|.|.|TRBJ1-2
TGTGCCACCAGTTGGGGGGGGGATGGCTACACCTTC
CATSWGGDGYTF
>TRBV6-2/TRBV6-3|.|.|TRBJ1-5
TGTGCCAGCAGCCGCGTTTACGGTGGAGGCAATCAGCCCCAGCATTTT
CASSRVYGGGNQPQHF
>TRBV3-1/TRBV3-2|.|.|TRBJ2-7
TGTGCCAGCAGCCAAGTCGAAGGGGTGTGGAACGAGCAGTACTTC
CASSQVEGVWNEQYF
>TRBV6-6|TRBD2|.|TRBJ2-1
TGTGCCAGCAGGGAGGGACTAGCGGGATACAATGAGCAGTTCTTC
CASREGLAGYNEQFF
>TRBV7-8|.|.|TRBJ1-5
TGTGCCAGCAGCTTATTGAGCGGGGCAGATTATCAGCCCCAGCATTTT
CASSLLSGADYQPQHF